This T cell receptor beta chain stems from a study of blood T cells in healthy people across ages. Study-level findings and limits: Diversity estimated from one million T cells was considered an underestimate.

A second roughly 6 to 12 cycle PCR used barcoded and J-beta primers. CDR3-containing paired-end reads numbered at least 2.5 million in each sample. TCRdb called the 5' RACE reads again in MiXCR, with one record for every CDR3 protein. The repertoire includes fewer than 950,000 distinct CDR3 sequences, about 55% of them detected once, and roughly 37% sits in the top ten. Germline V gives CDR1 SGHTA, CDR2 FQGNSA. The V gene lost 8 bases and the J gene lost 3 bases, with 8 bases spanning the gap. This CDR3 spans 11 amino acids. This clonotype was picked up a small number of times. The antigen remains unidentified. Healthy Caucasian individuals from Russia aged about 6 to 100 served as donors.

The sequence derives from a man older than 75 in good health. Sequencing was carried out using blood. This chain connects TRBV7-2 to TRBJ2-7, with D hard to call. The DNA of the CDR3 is TGTGCCAGCTCCCGTTTCTACGAGCAGTACTTC. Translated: CASSRFYEQYF.